This is a list of T cell receptor beta chains from one sample in a study of shared clonotypes between healthy human individuals. TCRdb keeps only in-frame clones here, not all; method: immunoSEQ multiplex PCR. The repertoire holds about 820,000 clones, with 80% to 95% as singletons. The sample was naive CD8+ T cells sorted from blood. These receptors were taken from a young man in good health. The CDR3 runs from the conserved cysteine through the conserved F or W. D genes are given only for firm matches. Clone size, where shown, is once, few, many, or a class for clones that have expanded.

j_call: TRBJ2-7
v_call: TRBV5-1
d_call: -
clone_size: -
cdr3_aa: CASSLTSSYEQYF
cdr3_nt: TGCGCCAGCAGTTTGACTAGTTCCTACGAGCAGTACTTC

j_call: TRBJ2-2
v_call: TRBV10-1
d_call: -
clone_size: -
cdr3_aa: CASSDPGTGELFF
cdr3_nt: TGCGCCAGCAGTGATCCGGGAACCGGGGAGCTGTTTTTT

j_call: TRBJ1-4
v_call: TRBV29-1
d_call: TRBD1
clone_size: -
cdr3_aa: CSVVTGEKLFF
cdr3_nt: TGCAGCGTTGTGACAGGGGAAAAACTGTTTTTT

j_call: TRBJ2-1
v_call: TRBV29-1
d_call: TRBD2
clone_size: -
cdr3_aa: CSAELAGASYNEQFF
cdr3_nt: TGCAGCGCGGAACTAGCGGGAGCCTCCTACAATGAGCAGTTCTTC

j_call: TRBJ2-2
v_call: TRBV7-3
d_call: -
clone_size: -
cdr3_aa: CASSPPGQGAGELFF
cdr3_nt: TGTGCCAGCAGCCCCCCCGGCCAAGGGGCCGGGGAGCTGTTTTTT

j_call: TRBJ2-7
v_call: TRBV27
d_call: -
clone_size: once
cdr3_aa: CASSLLPKLYEQYF
cdr3_nt: TGTGCCAGCAGTTTATTACCAAAGCTATACGAGCAGTACTTC

j_call: TRBJ2-4
v_call: TRBV27
d_call: -
clone_size: -
cdr3_aa: CASSLQGHGKNIQYF
cdr3_nt: TGTGCCAGCAGTTTACAGGGGCACGGCAAAAACATTCAGTACTTC

j_call: TRBJ1-3
v_call: TRBV4-1
d_call: -
clone_size: -
cdr3_aa: CASSPAGREGNTIYF
cdr3_nt: TGCGCCAGCAGCCCCGCTGGCCGGGAGGGAAACACCATATATTTT

j_call: TRBJ2-1
v_call: TRBV7-3
d_call: -
clone_size: -
cdr3_aa: CASSSGHEQFF
cdr3_nt: TGTGCCAGCAGTTCCGGGCACGAGCAGTTCTTC

j_call: TRBJ2-5
v_call: TRBV14
d_call: -
clone_size: once
cdr3_aa: CASSRWTEETQYF
cdr3_nt: TGTGCCAGCAGTCGATGGACAGAAGAGACCCAGTACTTC

j_call: TRBJ2-7
v_call: TRBV4-1
d_call: -
clone_size: -
cdr3_aa: CASSQTGGLGGWSSYEQYF
cdr3_nt: TGCGCCAGCAGCCAAACGGGTGGCTTAGGGGGTTGGAGCTCCTACGAGCAGTACTTC